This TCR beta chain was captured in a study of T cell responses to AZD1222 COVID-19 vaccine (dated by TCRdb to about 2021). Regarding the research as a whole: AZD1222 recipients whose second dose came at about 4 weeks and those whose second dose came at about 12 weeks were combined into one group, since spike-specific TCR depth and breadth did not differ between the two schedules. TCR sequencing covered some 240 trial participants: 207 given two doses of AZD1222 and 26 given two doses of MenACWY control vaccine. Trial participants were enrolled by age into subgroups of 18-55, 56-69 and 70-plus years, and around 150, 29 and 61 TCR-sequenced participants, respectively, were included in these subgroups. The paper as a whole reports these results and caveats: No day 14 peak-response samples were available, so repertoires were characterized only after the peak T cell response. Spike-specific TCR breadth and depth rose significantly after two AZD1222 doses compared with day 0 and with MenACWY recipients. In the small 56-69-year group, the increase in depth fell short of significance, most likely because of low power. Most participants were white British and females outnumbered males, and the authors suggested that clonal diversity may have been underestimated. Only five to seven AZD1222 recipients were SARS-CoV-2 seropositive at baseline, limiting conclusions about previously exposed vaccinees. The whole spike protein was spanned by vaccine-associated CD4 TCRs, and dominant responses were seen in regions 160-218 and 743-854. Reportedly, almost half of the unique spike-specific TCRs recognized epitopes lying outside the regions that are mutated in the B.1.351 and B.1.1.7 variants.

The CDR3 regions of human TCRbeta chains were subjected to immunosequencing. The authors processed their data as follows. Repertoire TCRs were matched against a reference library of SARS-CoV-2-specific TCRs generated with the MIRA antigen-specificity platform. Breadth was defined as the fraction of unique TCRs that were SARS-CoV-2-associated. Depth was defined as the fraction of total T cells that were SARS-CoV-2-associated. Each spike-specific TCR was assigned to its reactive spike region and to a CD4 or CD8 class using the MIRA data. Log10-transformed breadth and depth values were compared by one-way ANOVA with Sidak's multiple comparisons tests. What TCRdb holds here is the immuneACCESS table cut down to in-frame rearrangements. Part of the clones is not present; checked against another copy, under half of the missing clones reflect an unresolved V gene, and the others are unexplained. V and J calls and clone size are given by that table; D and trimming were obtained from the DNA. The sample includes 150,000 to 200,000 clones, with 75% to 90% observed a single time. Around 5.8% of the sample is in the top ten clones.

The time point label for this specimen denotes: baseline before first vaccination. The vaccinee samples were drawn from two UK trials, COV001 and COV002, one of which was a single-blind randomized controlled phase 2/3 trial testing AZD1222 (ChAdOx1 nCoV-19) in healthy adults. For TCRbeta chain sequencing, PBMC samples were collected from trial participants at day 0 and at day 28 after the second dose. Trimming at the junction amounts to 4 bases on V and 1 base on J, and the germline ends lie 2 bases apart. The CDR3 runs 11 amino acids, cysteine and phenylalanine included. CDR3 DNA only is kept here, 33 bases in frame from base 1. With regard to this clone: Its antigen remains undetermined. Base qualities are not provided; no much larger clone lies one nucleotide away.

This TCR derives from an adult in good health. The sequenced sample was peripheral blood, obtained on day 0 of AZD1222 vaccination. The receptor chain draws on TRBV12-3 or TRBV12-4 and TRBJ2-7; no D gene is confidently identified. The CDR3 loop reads CASSSSYEQYF. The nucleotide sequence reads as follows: TGTGCCAGCAGTTCTTCCTACGAGCAGTACTTC.